This T cell receptor (beta chain) was found in a study of T cell responses to AZD1222 COVID-19 vaccine. Whole-study results and caveats: Targeting of unmutated variant regions was reportedly seen in nearly half of spike-specific TCRs. The sample set comprised mostly white British donors with more females, and clonal diversity was possibly underestimated. At study baseline, merely several AZD1222 recipients were seropositive. Among vaccine-associated CD4 TCRs, coverage spanned spike, with dominance at 160-218 and 743-854.

The CDR3 consists of 11 residues. Germline assignment: CDR1 DFQATT and CDR2 SNEGSKA (reference sequence). V lost 5 bases, J lost 1 base, and 5 bases lay in between. Assay used: immunoSEQ multiplex PCR; TCRdb lists only in-frame clones, some missing. The sample records nearly 90,000 clones, roughly 90% being singletons. As for this clone: Its antigen is as yet unknown.

Sequencing was performed on peripheral blood, taken on day 0 of AZD1222 vaccination. The chain uses TRBV20-1 and TRBJ1-2, with unresolved D. This TCR was recovered from an adult in good health. The chain's CDR3 is CSAFDNYGYTF. In DNA, the CDR3 is TGCAGTGCTTTTGATAACTATGGCTACACCTTC.